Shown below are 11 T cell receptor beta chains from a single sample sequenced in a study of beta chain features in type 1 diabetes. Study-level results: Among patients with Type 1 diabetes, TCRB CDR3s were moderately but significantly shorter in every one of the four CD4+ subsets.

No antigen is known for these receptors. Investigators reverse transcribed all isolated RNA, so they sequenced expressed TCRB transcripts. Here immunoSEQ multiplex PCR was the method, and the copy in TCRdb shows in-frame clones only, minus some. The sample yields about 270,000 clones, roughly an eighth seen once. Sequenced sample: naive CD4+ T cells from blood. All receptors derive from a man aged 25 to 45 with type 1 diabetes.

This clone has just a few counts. This CDR3 reads CASSPPDRGDYGYTF. CDR3 sequence (DNA): TGTGCCAGCTCACCACCTGACAGGGGAGACTATGGCTACACCTTC. The chain is built from TRBV18 and TRBJ1-2, with 8 bases aligning to TRBD1. The CDR3 loop spans 15 amino acids. J was trimmed by 3 bases and V by 0 bases; bases with no gene match: 3. Germline lookup yields CDR1 KGHSH and CDR2 LQKENI.

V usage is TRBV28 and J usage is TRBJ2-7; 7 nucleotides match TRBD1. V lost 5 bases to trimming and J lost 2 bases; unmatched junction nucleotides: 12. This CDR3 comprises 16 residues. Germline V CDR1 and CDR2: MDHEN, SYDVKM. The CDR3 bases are TGTGCCAGCAGTCTACTCACAGGGGACGCCGCCTACGAGCAGTACTTC. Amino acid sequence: CASSLLTGDAAYEQYF.

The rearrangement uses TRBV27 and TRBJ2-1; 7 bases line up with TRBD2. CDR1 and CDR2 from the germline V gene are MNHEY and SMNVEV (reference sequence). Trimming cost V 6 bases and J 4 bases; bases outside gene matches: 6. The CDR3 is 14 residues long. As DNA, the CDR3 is TGTGCCAGCAGGTCTAGCGGATTGTACAATGAGCAGTTCTTC. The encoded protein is CASRSSGLYNEQFF.

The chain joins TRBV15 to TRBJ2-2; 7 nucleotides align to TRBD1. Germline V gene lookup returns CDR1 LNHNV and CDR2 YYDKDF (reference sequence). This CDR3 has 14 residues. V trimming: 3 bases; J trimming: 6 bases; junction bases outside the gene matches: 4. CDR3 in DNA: TGTGCCACCAGCAGCTACAGGGGAGCCGGGGAGCTGTTTTTT. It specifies CATSSYRGAGELFF.

CDR3 nucleotides: TGTGCCAGCAGCGTGTGGGACAGTAGCACAGATACGCAGTATTTT. The encoded protein is CASSVWDSSTDTQYF. The chain employs TRBV11-2 and TRBJ2-3; 7 bases fit TRBD1. This CDR3 has 15 amino acids. Trimming took 5 bases from V and 0 from J; bases not matched to a gene: 5. Germline values: CDR1 SGHAT, CDR2 FQNNGV.

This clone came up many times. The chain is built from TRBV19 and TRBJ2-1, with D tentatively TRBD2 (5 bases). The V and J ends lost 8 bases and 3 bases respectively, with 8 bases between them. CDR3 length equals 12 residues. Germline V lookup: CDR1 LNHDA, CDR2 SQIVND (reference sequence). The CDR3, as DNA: TGTGCCAGTGGAGGAGGCTACAATGAGCAGTTCTTC. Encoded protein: CASGGGYNEQFF.

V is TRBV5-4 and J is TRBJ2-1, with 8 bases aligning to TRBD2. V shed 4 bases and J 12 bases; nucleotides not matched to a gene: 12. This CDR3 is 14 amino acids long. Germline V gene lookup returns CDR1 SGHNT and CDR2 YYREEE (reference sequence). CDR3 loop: CASSTGVVAGGQFF. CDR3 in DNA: TGTGCCAGCAGCACCGGGGTGGTGGCGGGAGGGCAGTTCTTC.

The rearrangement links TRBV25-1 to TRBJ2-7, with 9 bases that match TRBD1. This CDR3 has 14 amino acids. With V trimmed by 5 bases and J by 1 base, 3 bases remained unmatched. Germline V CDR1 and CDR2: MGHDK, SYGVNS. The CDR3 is CASSKQGASYEQYF. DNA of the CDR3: TGTGCCAGCAGTAAACAGGGGGCATCCTACGAGCAGTACTTC.

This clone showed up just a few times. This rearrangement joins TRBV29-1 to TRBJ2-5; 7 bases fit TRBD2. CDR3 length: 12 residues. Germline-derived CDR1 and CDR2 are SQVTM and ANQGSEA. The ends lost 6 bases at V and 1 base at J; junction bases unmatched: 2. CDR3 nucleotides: TGCAGCGTAAGCGGGGTCCAAGAGACCCAGTACTTC. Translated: CSVSGVQETQYF.

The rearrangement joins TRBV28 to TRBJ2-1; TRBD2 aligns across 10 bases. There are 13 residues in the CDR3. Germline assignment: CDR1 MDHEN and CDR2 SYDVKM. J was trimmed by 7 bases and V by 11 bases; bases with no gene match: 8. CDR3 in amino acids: CALSGRAKNEQFF. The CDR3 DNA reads TGTGCCCTCAGCGGGAGGGCCAAGAATGAGCAGTTCTTC.

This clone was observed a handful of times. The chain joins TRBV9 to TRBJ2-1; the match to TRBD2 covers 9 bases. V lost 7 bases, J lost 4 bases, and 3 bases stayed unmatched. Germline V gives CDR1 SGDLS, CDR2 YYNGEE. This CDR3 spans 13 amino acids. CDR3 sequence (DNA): TGTGCCAGCGCGCGGGGGGGTTACAATGAGCAGTTCTTC. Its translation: CASARGGYNEQFF.